The 18 T cell receptor beta chains below come from one sample, sequenced in a study of cytomegalovirus exposure and HLA in healthy donors. The PCR ran on 60 Vbeta and 13 Jbeta primers. Libraries were prepared by immunoSEQ multiplex PCR; TCRdb keeps only in-frame clonotypes and omits some of them. The table shows around 150,000 clones, with roughly 83% occurring only once. Source material: PBMCs. The receptor source for this set is a man aged 35-49 years in good health and CMV-seropositive.

This clone was found once. This chain joins TRBV29-1 and TRBJ2-4; D ambiguous. The CDR3 contains 13 residues. Germline V gene data show CDR1 as SQVTM and CDR2 as ANQGSEA. V was cut by 0 bases and J by 8 bases, with 11 bases left in between. The chain's CDR3 is CSVEDQNADIQYF. The DNA for the CDR3 is TGCAGCGTTGAAGATCAGAATGCTGACATTCAGTACTTC.

The chain has TRBV6-1 and TRBJ1-5; D possibly corresponds to TRBD1 (5 bases). This CDR3 has 15 amino acids. The V gene lost 6 bases and the J gene lost 2 bases, with 14 bases spanning the gap. Germline V gene sequence: CDR1 MNHNS, CDR2 SASEGT. This CDR3 is CASSREGWGNQPQHF. In DNA, the CDR3 is TGTGCCAGCAGCAGGGAGGGTTGGGGCAATCAGCCCCAGCATTTT.

The chain combines TRBV19 with TRBJ2-1; 7 nucleotides align to TRBD2. The V gene end was trimmed by 2 bases and the J gene end by 4 bases; junction bases not matched to a gene: 8. Germline CDR1 and CDR2: LNHDA and SQIVND (reference sequence). CDR3 size: 16 residues. In DNA form, the CDR3 reads TGTGCCAGTAGTATATTCGGGAGGACGCCTTACAATGAGCAGTTCTTC. It is translated as CASSIFGRTPYNEQFF.

This chain links TRBV6-6 with TRBJ1-1; D is ambiguous. Trimming stripped 2 bases from V and 2 bases from J, with 9 bases between. CDR1 and CDR2 (germline): MNHNY, SVGAGI (reference sequence). This CDR3 has 14 residues. This CDR3 is CASSYGPVNTEAFF. CDR3 nucleotide sequence: TGTGCCAGCAGTTACGGGCCAGTAAACACTGAAGCTTTCTTT.

This clone was counted only a few times. The chain joins TRBV5-6 to TRBJ2-1, with D tentatively TRBD2 (5 bases). The V and J ends lost 0 bases and 1 base respectively, with 11 bases between them. The CDR3 loop spans 16 amino acids. Germline lookup yields CDR1 SGHDT and CDR2 YYEEEE. CDR3 DNA sequence: TGTGCCAGCAGCTTGGGAGGGCTTCGTTCCTACAATGAGCAGTTCTTC. Amino acid sequence: CASSLGGLRSYNEQFF.

The chain links TRBV19 to TRBJ1-2, with 7 nucleotides matching TRBD1. After removal of 4 bases from V and 0 bases from J, the junction contained 5 bases not matched to a gene. The CDR3 is made up of 15 amino acids. Germline CDR1 is LNHDA and CDR2 is SQIVND (reference sequence). The CDR3 is CASSTSTGSNYGYTF. The CDR3 nucleotides are TGTGCCAGTAGTACATCGACAGGGTCTAACTATGGCTACACCTTC.

V is TRBV25-1 and J is TRBJ2-2, with D unclear. CDR3 length equals 13 residues. Looked up from germline, CDR1 is MGHDK and CDR2 is SYGVNS. Trimming pared 4 bases from V and 6 bases from J, leaving 9 bases between. Here the CDR3 reads CASSVGSPGELFF. DNA for the CDR3: TGTGCCAGCAGTGTCGGGTCGCCCGGGGAGCTGTTTTTT.

This clone was observed a few times. The chain couples TRBV9 to TRBJ2-7, with unresolved D. The CDR3 extends over 14 amino acids. V lost 0 bases and J lost 0, with 7 bases in between. The germline V gene has CDR1 SGDLS and CDR2 YYNGEE. CDR3 loop: CASSVESHSYEQYF. The CDR3 region has the DNA TGTGCCAGCAGCGTAGAGAGCCACTCCTACGAGCAGTACTTC. Combining the CDR3 with reference TRBV9 and TRBJ2-7 gives the whole variable domain DSGVTQTPKHLITATGQRVTLRCSPRSGDLSVYWYQQSLDQGLQFLIQYYNGEERAKGNILERFSAQQFPDLHSELNLSSLELGDSALYFCASSVESHSYEQYFGPGTRLTVT.

J is TRBJ2-2 and V is TRBV30, with 7 nucleotides matching TRBD1. With 3 bases clipped from V and 7 bases from J, the junction kept 5 bases outside the gene matches. This CDR3 has 13 amino acids. The germline V gene has CDR1 GTSNPN and CDR2 SVGIG (reference sequence). The CDR3 nucleotides read TGTGCCTGGAGCGGACAGGCGGGCGGGGAGCTGTTTTTT. Translation: CAWSGQAGGELFF.

The gene calls are TRBV7-2 and TRBJ2-2, with a possible D match to TRBD1 (5 bases). The V gene's germline CDR1 is SGHTA and CDR2 FQGNSA. V was shortened by 5 bases and J by 5 bases, with 6 bases between the two germline ends. The length of the CDR3 is 12 residues. Here the CDR3 reads CASSTGTGELFF. CDR3 sequence (DNA): TGTGCCAGCAGCACAGGAACCGGGGAGCTGTTTTTT. The full variable domain, in which reference TRBV7-2 and TRBJ2-2 provide the parts outside the CDR3, is GAGVSQSPSNKVTEKGKDVELRCDPISGHTALYWYRQSLGQGLEFLIYFQGNSAPDKSGLPSDRFSAERTGGSVSTLTIQRTQQEDSAVYLCASSTGTGELFFGEGSRLTVL.

The chain couples TRBV7-9 to TRBJ1-2; 10 bases line up with TRBD1. The CDR3 sequence is 15 residues long. Germline CDR1 SEHNR, CDR2 FQNEAQ (reference sequence). Trimming at V came to 6 bases and at J to 3 bases, leaving 7 bases not matched to a gene. The CDR3 sequence is CASSLSGQGDYGYTF. DNA for the CDR3: TGTGCCAGCAGTTTGTCCGGACAGGGGGACTATGGCTACACCTTC.

V usage is TRBV2 and J usage is TRBJ2-3; 7 bases map to TRBD1. The CDR3 consists of 14 residues. Germline V CDR1 and CDR2: SNHLY, FYNNEI. The V gene end was trimmed by 8 bases and the J gene end by 3 bases; junction bases not matched to a gene: 8. CDR3 nucleotide sequence: TGTGCCAGCTGCGGAGAGACAGGGACAGATACGCAGTATTTT. Encoded protein: CASCGETGTDTQYF.

This clone was seen more than once but under ten times. The rearrangement uses TRBV10-3 and TRBJ1-5, with no clear D. The CDR3 loop spans 15 amino acids. V lost 3 bases and J lost 1, with 10 bases in between. Germline V gene lookup returns CDR1 ENHRY and CDR2 SYGVKD. The DNA of the CDR3 is TGTGCCATCAGTGACTCTACGGGGAGCAATCAGCCCCAGCATTTT. Residues: CAISDSTGSNQPQHF.

This chain joins TRBV30 and TRBJ1-3; a possible D gene is TRBD1 (5 bases). CDR3 size: 16 residues. The ends were cut back, 2 bases at V and 0 bases at J, with 14 bases in the middle. In germline, CDR1 is GTSNPN, CDR2 SVGIG (reference sequence). In DNA form, the CDR3 reads TGTGCCTGGAGTTATCGGGGGATACGCTCTGGAAACACCATATATTTT. This sequence encodes CAWSYRGIRSGNTIYF.

V and J are TRBV4-1 and TRBJ2-1; D is possibly TRBD2 (6 bases). Trimming removed 4 bases at V and 8 bases at J, with 18 bases between. From germline, CDR1 is MGHRA and CDR2 YSYEKL. CDR3 size: 15 residues. In DNA, the CDR3 is TGCGCCAGCAGCCTCGGGACTTTCCCGACGTATGAGCAGTTCTTC. Translated, it gives CASSLGTFPTYEQFF.

The rearrangement joins TRBV30 to TRBJ2-7, with D hard to call. The CDR3 runs 11 residues. The V and J ends lost 4 bases and 3 bases respectively, with 7 bases between them. The germline CDR1 and CDR2 sequences are GTSNPN and SVGIG (reference sequence). The CDR3 spells CAWTNSYEQYF. The CDR3 nucleotides are TGTGCCTGGACGAACAGCTACGAGCAGTACTTC.

The V call is TRBV9, the J call TRBJ2-7, with 10 bases aligning to TRBD1. CDR1 is SGDLS and CDR2 is YYNGEE in the germline V gene. The CDR3 is made up of 17 amino acids. Trimming cost V 3 bases and J 1 base; bases outside gene matches: 10. CDR3 nucleotide sequence: TGTGCCAGCAGCGGCGGACAGGGGGACAGGGTTTCCTACGAGCAGTACTTC. The encoded protein is CASSGGQGDRVSYEQYF.

This sequence joins TRBV5-1 and TRBJ2-5; weak D call: TRBD2 (7 bases). CDR3 length equals 13 residues. CDR1 is SGHRS and CDR2 is YFSETQ in the germline V gene. V gave up 6 bases and J gave up 4 bases, with 13 bases separating them. Here the CDR3 reads CASNRGAGETQYF. CDR3 sequence (DNA): TGCGCCAGCAACCGGGGGGCTGGAGAGACCCAGTACTTC.